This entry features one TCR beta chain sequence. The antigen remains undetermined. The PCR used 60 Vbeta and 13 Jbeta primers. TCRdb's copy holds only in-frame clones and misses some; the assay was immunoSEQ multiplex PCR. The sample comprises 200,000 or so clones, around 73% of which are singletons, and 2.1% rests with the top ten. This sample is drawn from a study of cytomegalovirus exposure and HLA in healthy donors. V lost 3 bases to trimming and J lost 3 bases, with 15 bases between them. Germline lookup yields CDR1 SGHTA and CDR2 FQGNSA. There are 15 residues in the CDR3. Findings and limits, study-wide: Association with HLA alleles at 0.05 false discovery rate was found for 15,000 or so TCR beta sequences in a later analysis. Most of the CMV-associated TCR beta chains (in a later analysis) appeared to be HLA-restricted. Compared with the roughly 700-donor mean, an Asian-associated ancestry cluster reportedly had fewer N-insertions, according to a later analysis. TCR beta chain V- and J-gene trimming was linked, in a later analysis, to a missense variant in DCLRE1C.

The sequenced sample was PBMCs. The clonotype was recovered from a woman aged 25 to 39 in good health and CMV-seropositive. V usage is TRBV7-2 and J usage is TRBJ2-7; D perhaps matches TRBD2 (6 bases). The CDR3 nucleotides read TGTGCCAGCAGCTTCGGGGGACCTGAGGTCTACGAGCAGTACTTC. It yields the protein CASSFGGPEVYEQYF.